The present entry profiles one T cell receptor (beta chain) with its context. Its antigen is currently unknown. Germline-derived CDR1 and CDR2 are SGHVS and FQNEAQ. The V end was cut by 5 bases, the J end by 0 bases, with 24 bases between. This CDR3 is built from 19 residues. This sample was taken from a study of response to subunit inactivated influenza vaccine. TCRdb analysed the RT-PCR reads with MiXCR anew, one entry per CDR3 protein. The sample yields some 160,000 distinct CDR3 sequences, roughly 11% seen once. Study-level findings and limits: Authors suggested each seasonal flu vaccination may recruit only limited numbers of new T cells.

The TCR originated in a man aged 50 or older who received an inactivated influenza vaccine. This material consisted of non-naive T cells sorted from PBMCs, taken roughly 46 days after vaccination. The chain uses TRBV7-8 and TRBJ2-3, with D maybe TRBD2 (7 bases). The CDR3 region is CASSQRFGGGLPSTDTQYF. DNA of the CDR3: TGTGCCAGCAGCCAGCGTTTTGGGGGGGGGCTGCCTAGCACAGATACGCAGTATTTT.